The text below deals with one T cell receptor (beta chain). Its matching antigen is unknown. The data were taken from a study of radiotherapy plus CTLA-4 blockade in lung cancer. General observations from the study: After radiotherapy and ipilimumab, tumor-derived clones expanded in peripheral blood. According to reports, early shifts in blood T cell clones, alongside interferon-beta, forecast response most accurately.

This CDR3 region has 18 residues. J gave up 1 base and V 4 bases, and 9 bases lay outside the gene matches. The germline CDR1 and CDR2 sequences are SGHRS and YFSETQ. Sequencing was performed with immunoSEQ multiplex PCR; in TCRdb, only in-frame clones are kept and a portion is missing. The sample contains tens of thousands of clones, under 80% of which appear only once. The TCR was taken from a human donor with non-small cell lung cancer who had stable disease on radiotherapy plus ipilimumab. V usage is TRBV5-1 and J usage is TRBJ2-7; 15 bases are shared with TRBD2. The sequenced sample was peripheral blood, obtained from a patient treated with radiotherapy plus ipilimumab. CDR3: CASSPGLAGGPLSYEQYF. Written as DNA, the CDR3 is TGCGCCAGCAGCCCGGGACTAGCGGGGGGCCCATTATCCTACGAGCAGTACTTC.